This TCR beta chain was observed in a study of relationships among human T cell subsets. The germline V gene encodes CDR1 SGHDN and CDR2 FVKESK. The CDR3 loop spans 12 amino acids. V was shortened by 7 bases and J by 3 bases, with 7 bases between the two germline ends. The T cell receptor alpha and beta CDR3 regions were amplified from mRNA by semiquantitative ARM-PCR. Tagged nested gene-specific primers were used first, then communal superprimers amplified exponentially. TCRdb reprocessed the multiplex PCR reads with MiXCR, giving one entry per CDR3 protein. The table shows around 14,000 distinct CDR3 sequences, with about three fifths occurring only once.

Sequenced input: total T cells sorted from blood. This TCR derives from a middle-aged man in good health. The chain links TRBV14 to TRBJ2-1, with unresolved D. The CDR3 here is CASTNGYNEQFF. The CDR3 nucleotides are TGTGCCAGCACTAACGGCTACAATGAGCAGTTCTTC.